This TCR beta chain was sequenced for a study of early stage breast cancer tumors. Whole-study context: Of some 16 invasive breast tumors, 11 to 12 were hormone receptor-positive, HER2-negative.

In germline, CDR1 is SEHNR, CDR2 FQNEAQ (reference sequence). Trimming took 5 bases from V and 8 from J, leaving 15 bases between them. The CDR3 is 13 residues long. General study results and limits: Compared with adjacent normal breast tissue, tumors showed 2 to 3-fold greater T cell density and higher clonality. Bulk DNA sequencing of unsorted cells missed chain pairing and markers.

Remarks on this clone: Its specificity is not known.

Using immunoSEQ multiplex PCR, the repertoire was profiled, and TCRdb retains in-frame clones only, with some absent. The sample has about 19,000 clones; 80% to 90% are singletons. The specimen sequenced was blood. This TCR was recovered from a person aged 65 to 79 with breast cancer. This sequence joins TRBV7-9 and TRBJ1-2; D unresolved. CDR3 loop: CASSLLFGVGYTF. The CDR3 coding sequence is TGTGCCAGCAGCCTTCTTTTCGGGGTCGGCTACACCTTC.